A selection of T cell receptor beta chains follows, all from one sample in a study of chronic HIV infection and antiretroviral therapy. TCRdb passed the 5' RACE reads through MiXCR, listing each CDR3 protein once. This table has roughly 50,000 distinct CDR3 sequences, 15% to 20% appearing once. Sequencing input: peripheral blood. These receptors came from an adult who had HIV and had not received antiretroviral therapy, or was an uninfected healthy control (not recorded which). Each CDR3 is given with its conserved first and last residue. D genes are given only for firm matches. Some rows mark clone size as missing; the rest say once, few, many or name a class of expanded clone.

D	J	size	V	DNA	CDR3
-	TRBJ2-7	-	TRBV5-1	TGCGCCAGCAGCTTGGCCACCAGGGTCTACGAGCAGTACTTC	CASSLATRVYEQYF
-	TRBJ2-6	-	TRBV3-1	TGTGCCAGCAGCCAATTGGGGGTCCTGACTTTC	CASSQLGVLTF
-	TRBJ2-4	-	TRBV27	TGTGCCAGTTTTAAGAGCATTCAGTACTTC	CASFKSIQYF
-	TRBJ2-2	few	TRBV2	TGTGCCAGCACCCGGATACTTAACACCGGGGAGCTGTTTTTT	CASTRILNTGELFF
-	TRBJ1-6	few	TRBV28	TGTGCCAGCAGTTATACTCCCCCGGTCCCCAAAGGGAATTCACCCCTCCACTTT	CASSYTPPVPKGNSPLHF
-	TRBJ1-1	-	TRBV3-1	TGTGCCAGCAGCCCCCCGGCTGGGGGCACTGAAGCTTTCTTT	CASSPPAGGTEAFF
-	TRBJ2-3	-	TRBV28	TGTGCCAGCAGTACTAGTGAAACCAGCACAGATACGCAGTATTTT	CASSTSETSTDTQYF
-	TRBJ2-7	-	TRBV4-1	TGCGCCAGCAGCCACCCTCCGGAGGGGGCCTACGAGCAGTACTTC	CASSHPPEGAYEQYF
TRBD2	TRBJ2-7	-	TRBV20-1	TGCAGTGCGGACCGACTAGCGGGAATCTACGAGCAGTACTTC	CSADRLAGIYEQYF
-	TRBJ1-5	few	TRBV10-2	TGCGCCAGCAGTGAGCACAGGGAGGAATGGGTGAATCAGCCCCAGCATTTT	CASSEHREEWVNQPQHF
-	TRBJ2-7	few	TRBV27	TGTGCCAGCAGTTTGCTAGGGCAGACCTACGAGCAGTACTTC	CASSLLGQTYEQYF
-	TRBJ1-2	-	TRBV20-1	TGCAGTGCTACCAGGGAAGGGGGGGGAGGCTACACCTTC	CSATREGGGGYTF
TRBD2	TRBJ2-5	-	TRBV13	TGTGCCAGCAGCTCCGGACTAGCGGGGGAGACCCAGTACTTC	CASSSGLAGETQYF
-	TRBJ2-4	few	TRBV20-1	TGCAGTGTTCTGACAGGATCGGTTGACAAAAACATTCAGTACTTC	CSVLTGSVDKNIQYF
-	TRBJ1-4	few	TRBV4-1	TGCGCCAGCAGCCCAAGACAGGATCGCGAAAAACTGTTTTTT	CASSPRQDREKLFF
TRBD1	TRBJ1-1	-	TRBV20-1	TGCAGCTTCCCAGGGGGCAGTGGTGAAGCTTTCTTT	CSFPGGSGEAFF
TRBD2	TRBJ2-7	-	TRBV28	TGTGCCAGCAGGTACGGGACTAGCGGGAGGTACGAGCAGTACTTC	CASRYGTSGRYEQYF
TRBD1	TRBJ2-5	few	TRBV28	TGTGCCAGCAGTCCCGGCAGGGGGCCTGGAGAGACCCAGTACTTC	CASSPGRGPGETQYF
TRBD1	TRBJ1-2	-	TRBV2	TGTGCCAGCAGTGAAAGTTTAAGGAGACAGGGGCATGGCTACACCTTC	CASSESLRRQGHGYTF
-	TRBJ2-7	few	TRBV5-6	TGTGCCAGCAGCTATGGAGGAGATCTATCCTACGAGCAGTACTTC	CASSYGGDLSYEQYF
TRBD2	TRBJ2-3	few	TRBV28	TGTGCCAGCAGTTCCTACACCCCCCTAGCGGGAGGGCGAGATACGCAGTATTTT	CASSSYTPLAGGRDTQYF
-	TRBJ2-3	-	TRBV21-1	TGTGCCAGCAGCAAGAGGTCCGAGGCAGATACGCAGTATTTT	CASSKRSEADTQYF
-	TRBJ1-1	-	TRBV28	TGTGCCAGCAGTTTACCCCCAGAAGCTTTCTTT	CASSLPPEAFF
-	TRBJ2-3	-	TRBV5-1	TGCGCCAGCAGCTTAAGCGAGGGGGGGTCCACAGATACGCAGTATTTT	CASSLSEGGSTDTQYF
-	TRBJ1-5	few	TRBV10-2	TGCGCCAGCAGCGAGGAAGGTAGGACGCAGCCCCAGCATTTT	CASSEEGRTQPQHF
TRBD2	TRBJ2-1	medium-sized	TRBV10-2	TGCGCCAGCAGTGAGCCGGGACTAGCGGGCTCCTACAATGAGCAGTTCTTC	CASSEPGLAGSYNEQFF
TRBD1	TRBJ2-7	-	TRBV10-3	TGTGCCATCAGTAGGGGGGACAGGGAACGGCGGTACTTC	CAISRGDRERRYF
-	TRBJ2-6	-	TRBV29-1	TGCAGCGTCGCCACCTCTGGGGCCAACGTCCTGACTTTC	CSVATSGANVLTF
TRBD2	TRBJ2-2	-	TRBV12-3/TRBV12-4	TGTGCCAGTAAACTGGGGCTGGCTAGCGGGAGGGGTGAAACCGGGGAGCTGTTTTTT	CASKLGLASGRGETGELFF
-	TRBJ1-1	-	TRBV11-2	TGTGCCAGCAGCTTAACTTCTGCCCTCATGAACACTGAAGCTTTCTTT	CASSLTSALMNTEAFF
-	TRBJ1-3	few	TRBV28	TGTGCCAGCAGTTTATCTTTGCCCCAGGGAAACACCATATATTTT	CASSLSLPQGNTIYF
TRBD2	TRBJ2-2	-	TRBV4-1	TGCGCCAGCAGCCCCGGGACTAGCAGGCCCGGGGAGCTGTTTTTT	CASSPGTSRPGELFF
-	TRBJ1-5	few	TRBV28	TGTGCCACCGCCGGGACGCCGCGTAGCAATCAGCCCCAGCATTTT	CATAGTPRSNQPQHF
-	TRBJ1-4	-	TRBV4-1	TGCGCCAGCAGCCAACCAAGCGGGGGGCTTGGGGAAAAACTGTTTTTT	CASSQPSGGLGEKLFF
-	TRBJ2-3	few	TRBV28	TGTGCCAGCAGCCCGCACAGGGGGGGACCAGATACGCAGTATTTT	CASSPHRGGPDTQYF
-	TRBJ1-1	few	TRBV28	TGTGCCAGCAGTGGGCACGGGACCAGGAACACTGAAGCTTTCTTT	CASSGHGTRNTEAFF
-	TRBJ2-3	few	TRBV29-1	TGCAGCGTTGCCCAGACAGATACGCAGTATTTT	CSVAQTDTQYF
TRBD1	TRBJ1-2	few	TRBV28	TGTGCCAGCAGTTATGTCGGGACAGGGAACTATGGCTACACCTTC	CASSYVGTGNYGYTF
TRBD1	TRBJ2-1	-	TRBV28	TGTGCCAGCAGTAGACCGGGACAGGGGGCTGGCAATGAGCAGTTCTTC	CASSRPGQGAGNEQFF
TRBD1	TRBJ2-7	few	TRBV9	TGTGCCAGCAGCCCGCAGGGGGCCTACGAGCAGTACTTC	CASSPQGAYEQYF
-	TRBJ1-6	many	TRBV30	TGTGCCTGGATGGGAGGCTCCTATAATTCACCCCTCCACTTT	CAWMGGSYNSPLHF
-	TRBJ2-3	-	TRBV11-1	TGTGCCAGCAGCCTAAGTTTTGGGACAGATACGCAGTATTTT	CASSLSFGTDTQYF
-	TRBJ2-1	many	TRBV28	TGTGCCAGCAGTTTCGGTGGGAGGACCCATGAGCAGTTCTTC	CASSFGGRTHEQFF
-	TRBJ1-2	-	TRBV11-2	TGTGCCAGCAGCTTAGGTCATCGGAGCTCCGATTATGGCTACACCTTC	CASSLGHRSSDYGYTF
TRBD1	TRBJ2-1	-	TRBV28	TGTGCCAGCAGTGACACAGGGGACGAGCAGTTCTTC	CASSDTGDEQFF
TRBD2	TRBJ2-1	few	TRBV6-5	TGTGCCAGCAGTTACTATTATGCGGGAGACCGGGATGAGCAGTTCTTC	CASSYYYAGDRDEQFF
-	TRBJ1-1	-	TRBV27	TGTGCCAGCAGTTTATATAGGACGGCGAACACTGAAGCTTTCTTT	CASSLYRTANTEAFF
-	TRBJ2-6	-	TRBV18	TGTGCCAGCTCACCGGGACGGACTCCCAACGTCCTGACTTTC	CASSPGRTPNVLTF
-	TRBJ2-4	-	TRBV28	TGTGCCAGCAGTACCCGGGCCCTAGGTGGGAAAAACATTCAGTACTTC	CASSTRALGGKNIQYF
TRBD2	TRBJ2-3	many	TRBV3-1	TGTGCCAGCAGCCCGCGACTAGCGGGCACCTACACAGATACGCAGTATTTT	CASSPRLAGTYTDTQYF
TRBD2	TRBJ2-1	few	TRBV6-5	TGTGCCACGACGACCGGAGTAGCGGGACGGGATGAGCAGTTCTTC	CATTTGVAGRDEQFF
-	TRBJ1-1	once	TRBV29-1	TGCAGCGTTGAAGATTCGGGAGCAGCCCGGCTTGAAGCTTTCTTT	CSVEDSGAARLEAFF